Listed below are T cell receptor beta chains from one sample, sequenced in a study of chemoradiotherapy in HPV16-positive cancers. The protocol was immunoSEQ multiplex PCR, while the TCRdb copy is restricted to in-frame clones and leaves out a portion. The data show over 750 clones, around 86% seen once. The sequencing used tumor tissue, collected from a patient who underwent chemoradiotherapy. The origin of the receptors is a human donor with HPV-associated anogenital cancer. Both conserved end residues are trimmed from each CDR3. The order of the fields is V gene, CDR3 protein.

v_gene: TRBV30; CDR3aa: AWSGGRDQPQH
v_gene: TRBV5-6; CDR3aa: ASSPGSGGMEGYT
v_gene: TRBV2; CDR3aa: ASRKQGDEQF
v_gene: TRBV10-1; CDR3aa: ASSEFQGTEAF
v_gene: TRBV30; CDR3aa: AWNRREKFNEQF
v_gene: TRBV30; CDR3aa: AWSGFPRGGNTEAF
v_gene: TRBV7-2; CDR3aa: ASSGKGTVSNQPQH
v_gene: TRBV28; CDR3aa: ASSLYDRATNEKLF
v_gene: TRBV14; CDR3aa: ASSPPGVHTGELF
v_gene: TRBV19; CDR3aa: ASTPVDRAYGYT
v_gene: TRBV11-1; CDR3aa: ASSLARKGNGANVLT
v_gene: TRBV7-2; CDR3aa: ASSPRGEAFNEQF
v_gene: TRBV7-6; CDR3aa: ASSRTEGRDGYT
v_gene: TRBV4-3; CDR3aa: ASSRLGVTDTQY
v_gene: TRBV7-3; CDR3aa: ASSLTREYGYT
v_gene: TRBV10-2; CDR3aa: ASAEDAGAAYEQY
v_gene: TRBV13; CDR3aa: ASSLGQADSYNEQF
v_gene: TRBV27; CDR3aa: ASSISGYSYGYT